This is a list of T cell receptor beta chains from one sample in a study of metastatic and nonmetastatic thyroid tumors. MiXCR was used by TCRdb to re-call the PCR reads. Among around 14,000 clones listed, 24% were seen once. The specimen was tumor tissue. These receptors were obtained from a female donor with papillary thyroid cancer or a benign thyroid nodule (not recorded which). Some clones in this sample may be carry-over from other donors' samples. CDR3s include the opening cysteine and the closing phenylalanine or tryptophan. A D gene is named only where the DNA matches it firmly. Clone size, where shown, is once, few, many, or a class for clones that have expanded.

d_gene	v_gene	j_gene	abundance	CDR3nt	CDR3aa
.	TRBV2	TRBJ2-7	large	TGTGCCAGCAGTGCGCGGGGCTACGAGCAGTACTTC	CASSARGYEQYF
.	TRBV5-1	TRBJ2-7	once	TGCGCCAGCAGCTACGGGACCCCGGGGGAGCAGTACTTC	CASSYGTPGEQYF
.	TRBV19	TRBJ2-1	.	TGTGCCAGTGTCTCCAGGGGTGACTACAATGAGCAGTTCTTC	CASVSRGDYNEQFF
TRBD1	TRBV14	TRBJ2-7	.	TGTGTCAGCAGTCAGGGGGATTTTCCCCCCATTTCAACCGAGCAGTACTTC	CVSSQGDFPPISTEQYF
.	TRBV7-8	TRBJ1-1	.	TGTGCCAGCAGCTTAGAAAAGCTCACTGAAGCTTTCTTT	CASSLEKLTEAFF
.	TRBV28	TRBJ2-1	medium-sized	TGTGCCAGCAGTTTTCGTGGGCGGAATGAGCAGTTCTTC	CASSFRGRNEQFF
.	TRBV3-1	TRBJ1-5	many	TGTGCCAGCAGCTCTTATAGCAATCAGCCCCAGCATTTT	CASSSYSNQPQHF
.	TRBV2	TRBJ2-7	few	TGTGCCAGCAGCCAAGGGAGATGGTACGAGCAGTACTTC	CASSQGRWYEQYF
.	TRBV7-2	TRBJ1-6	.	TGTGCCAGCACTGCCTCTAATTCACCCCTCCACTTT	CASTASNSPLHF
TRBD1	TRBV9	TRBJ1-3	.	TGTGCCAGCAGCGTAACAGGGGGGCCTTCCTCTGGAAACACCATATATTTT	CASSVTGGPSSGNTIYF
.	TRBV3-1	TRBJ1-1	.	TGTGCCAGCAGCCCAGACAGGTTGGCGAACACTGAAGCTTTCTTT	CASSPDRLANTEAFF
.	TRBV6-1	TRBJ1-2	few	TGTGCCAGCGGTGGGTGGGCGGCAGGCGGTTACACCTTC	CASGGWAAGGYTF
TRBD2	TRBV12-3/TRBV12-4	TRBJ2-5	many	TGTGCCAGCAGTTCGGGGGGACTAGCCCTCGGGGCCCAGTACTTC	CASSSGGLALGAQYF
.	TRBV9	TRBJ2-7	.	TGTGCCAGCAGCGCAGGCGACCTCGGTGGCGAGCAGTACTTC	CASSAGDLGGEQYF
TRBD2	TRBV11-3	TRBJ2-5	medium-sized	TGTGCCAGCAGCTTAGAGACTAGCTTGCAAGAGACCCAGTACTTC	CASSLETSLQETQYF
.	TRBV19	TRBJ1-4	many	TGTGCCAGTGCAGCGGTCTATGAAAAACTGTTTTTT	CASAAVYEKLFF
TRBD1	TRBV24-1	TRBJ2-2	.	TGTGCCACCAGTTATTTTGGGACAGGAACCGGGGAGCTGTTTTTT	CATSYFGTGTGELFF
.	TRBV7-9	TRBJ2-1	many	TGTGCCAGCACCACTCCCCGCGGGGGCCGATTAGGTGAGCAGTTCTTC	CASTTPRGGRLGEQFF
TRBD2	TRBV11-2	TRBJ2-7	few	TGTGCCAGCAGCCCACTAGCGGGATTCTCCTACGAGCAGTACTTC	CASSPLAGFSYEQYF
TRBD1	TRBV6-1	TRBJ2-1	medium-sized	TGTGCCTCCATCCTCCACAGGGGGCTGTACAATGAGCAGTTCTTC	CASILHRGLYNEQFF
.	TRBV11-1	TRBJ2-2	medium-sized	TGTGCCAGCAGCTCTAGGCCTCAGGGGAACACCGGGGAGCTGTTTTTT	CASSSRPQGNTGELFF
TRBD1	TRBV4-2	TRBJ2-7	many	TGTGCCAGCAGCCAAGATGGGACAGGGGGCTACGAGCAGTACTTC	CASSQDGTGGYEQYF
.	TRBV20-1	TRBJ2-5	many	TGCAGCGCGAAGGGGGTATGGGAGACCCAGTACTTC	CSAKGVWETQYF
TRBD2	TRBV11-2	TRBJ2-7	medium-sized	TGTGCCAGCAGCTACCGACAACTAGCGGGGGGGTTTGAGCAGTACTTC	CASSYRQLAGGFEQYF
TRBD1	TRBV30	TRBJ1-3	many	TGTGCCTGGACCCAGGGACAGAGCAATGTCGGAAACACCATATATTTT	CAWTQGQSNVGNTIYF
TRBD1	TRBV6-6	TRBJ2-3	.	TGTGCCAGCATCCTACTAGGGTTCCAGGGGGCAAGGGGCGATACGCAGTATTTT	CASILLGFQGARGDTQYF
.	TRBV12-3/TRBV12-4	TRBJ2-6	many	TGTGCCAGCAGTTACCGGGGGGCCGGGGCCAACGTCCTGACTTTC	CASSYRGAGANVLTF
.	TRBV24-1	TRBJ2-7	.	TGTGCCACCAGCCCAGGGGACCTCTACGAGCAGTACTTC	CATSPGDLYEQYF
.	TRBV4-1	TRBJ1-1	.	TGCGCCAGTAGCCTTCGTTGGTGGGGAGGTTCCACTGAAGCTTTCTTT	CASSLRWWGGSTEAFF
.	TRBV29-1	TRBJ2-5	few	TGCAGCGTTGCCAGGGGGGAATCGGGGGAGACCCAGTACTTC	CSVARGESGETQYF
.	TRBV7-9	TRBJ1-2	.	TGTGCCAGCAGCTTATTGAAAGATAAAGGGGGCTACACCTTC	CASSLLKDKGGYTF
TRBD1	TRBV5-1	TRBJ2-4	many	TGCGCCAGCAGCCCCTGGACAGGCGATCAGATTCAGTACTTC	CASSPWTGDQIQYF
TRBD2	TRBV20-1	TRBJ2-4	many	TGCAGGGGCTTGGTGGTTAGCGGGAGACACATTCAGTACTTC	CRGLVVSGRHIQYF
.	TRBV7-2	TRBJ2-7	.	TGTGCCAGCAGCTTAGCGGGGACGGCCTCTCTCGAGCAGTACTTC	CASSLAGTASLEQYF
.	TRBV25-1	TRBJ1-3	many	TGTGCCAGCAGTGTGGAGGTTGGAAACACCATATATTTT	CASSVEVGNTIYF
.	TRBV28	TRBJ2-7	many	TGTGCCATCGCCTCCTCCGGGACATCCTACGAGCAGTACTTC	CAIASSGTSYEQYF
.	TRBV30	TRBJ1-2	many	TGTGCCTGGAGTGAGGGGTCGGGATACGGTGGCTACACCTTC	CAWSEGSGYGGYTF